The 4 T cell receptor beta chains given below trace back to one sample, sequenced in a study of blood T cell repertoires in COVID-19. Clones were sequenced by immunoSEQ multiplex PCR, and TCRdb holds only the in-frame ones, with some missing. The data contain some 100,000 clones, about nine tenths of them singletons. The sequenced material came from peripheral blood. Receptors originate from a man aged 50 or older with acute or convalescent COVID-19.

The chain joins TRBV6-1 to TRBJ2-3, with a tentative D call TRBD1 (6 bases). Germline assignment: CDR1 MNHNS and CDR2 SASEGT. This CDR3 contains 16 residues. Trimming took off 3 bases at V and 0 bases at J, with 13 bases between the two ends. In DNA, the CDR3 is TGTGCCAGCAGTGACTACCGACAGGTTAGCACAGATACGCAGTATTTT. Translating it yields CASSDYRQVSTDTQYF.

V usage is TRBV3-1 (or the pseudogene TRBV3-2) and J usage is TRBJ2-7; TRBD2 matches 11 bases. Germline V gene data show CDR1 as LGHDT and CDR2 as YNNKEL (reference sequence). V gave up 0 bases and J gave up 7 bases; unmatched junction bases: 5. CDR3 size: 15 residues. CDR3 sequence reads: CASSQELAGVGEQYF. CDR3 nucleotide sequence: TGTGCCAGCAGCCAAGAACTAGCGGGAGTGGGAGAGCAGTACTTC.

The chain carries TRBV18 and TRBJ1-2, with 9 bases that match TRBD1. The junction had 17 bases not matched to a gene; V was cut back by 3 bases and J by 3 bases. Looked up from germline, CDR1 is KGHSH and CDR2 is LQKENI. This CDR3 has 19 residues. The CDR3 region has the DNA TGTGCCAGCTCACCTCTGCCCCCTCCCGGGACAGGGAACCACTATGGCTACACCTTC. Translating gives CASSPLPPPGTGNHYGYTF. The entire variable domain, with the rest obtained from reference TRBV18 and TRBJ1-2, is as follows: NAGVMQNPRHLVRRRGQEARLRCSPMKGHSHVYWYRQLPEEGLKFMVYLQKENIIDESGMPKERFSAEFPKEGPSILRIQQVVRGDSAAYFCASSPLPPPGTGNHYGYTFGSGTRLTVV.

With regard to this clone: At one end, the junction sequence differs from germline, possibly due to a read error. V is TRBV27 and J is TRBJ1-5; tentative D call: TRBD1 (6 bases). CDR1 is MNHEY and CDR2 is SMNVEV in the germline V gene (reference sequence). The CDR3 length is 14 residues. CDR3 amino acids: CASSFRGGNQPQHF. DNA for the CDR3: TGTGCCAGCAGTTTCAGGGGTGGCAACCAGCCCCAGCATTTT.